Shown below are 25 T cell receptor beta chains from a single sample sequenced in a study of Graves' ophthalmopathy and Graves' hyperthyroidism. The TCR beta CDR3 regions underwent amplification from RNA transcripts. The library came from an HTBI-primed first-round RT-PCR and a second-round multiplex PCR. Each CDR3 protein is one row after TCRdb ran MiXCR on the multiplex PCR reads. The repertoire holds approximately 700,000 distinct CDR3 sequences, with 40% as singletons. What was sequenced was peripheral blood. The receptors were gathered from an adult man with Graves' ophthalmopathy.

This clonotype was counted many times. Its ends do not fully match the called genes, so a read error is possible. The chain links TRBV10-3 to TRBJ1-6; TRBD1 agrees at 7 bases. Germline CDR1 ENHRY, CDR2 SYGVKD. The CDR3 covers 13 residues. CDR3 protein: CASSETGTSPLHF. In DNA, the CDR3 is TGTGCCAGCAGTGAGACAGGGACGTCACCCCTCCACTTT.

The chain uses TRBV7-9 and TRBJ2-7; 7 bases agree with TRBD1. The CDR3 spans 14 residues. V shed 5 bases, J shed 0 bases, and the junction held 4 bases outside the gene matches. The germline gives CDR1 SEHNR, CDR2 FQNEAQ (reference sequence). CDR3 sequence reads: CASSHRDSSYEQYF. DNA of the CDR3: TGTGCCAGCAGCCACCGGGACAGCTCCTACGAGCAGTACTTC.

With regard to this clonotype: A much larger clone sits a single nucleotide away, making a read error possible. V gene TRBV11-1 combines with J gene TRBJ1-5; 8 nucleotides agree with TRBD1. CDR1 is SGHAT, CDR2 FQDESV, per germline (reference sequence). The CDR3 totals 15 residues. The trim removed 5 bases at V and 7 bases at J, leaving 10 bases unmatched. The CDR3 nucleotides read TGTGCCAGCAGCCGAACCAGGACAGGGCAGCAGCCCCAGCATTTT. This translates into CASSRTRTGQQPQHF.

The chain combines TRBV29-1 with TRBJ1-4; D ambiguous. The germline V gene encodes CDR1 SQVTM and CDR2 ANQGSEA. V was pared by 4 bases and J by 8 bases, with 11 bases between. The CDR3 loop spans 12 amino acids. CDR3 region: CSVGEGGEKLFF. The CDR3 coding sequence is TGCAGCGTTGGTGAGGGAGGAGAAAAACTGTTTTTT.

The chain is built from TRBV9 and TRBJ1-6; 7 bases are shared with TRBD1. J was trimmed by 16 bases and V by 3 bases; bases with no gene match: 4. The germline V gene has CDR1 SGDLS and CDR2 YYNGEE. The CDR3 has 11 residues. This chain's CDR3 is CASSATGALHF. CDR3 bases: TGTGCCAGCAGCGCAACAGGGGCGCTCCACTTT.

This clonotype was detected ten times or more. The chain joins TRBV7-8 to TRBJ2-5; 11 positions agree with TRBD2. CDR3 length equals 16 residues. CDR1 and CDR2 from the germline V gene are SGHVS and FQNEAQ. V was clipped by 5 bases and J by 5 bases; unmatched bases: 10. For the CDR3, the DNA is TGTGCCAGCAGCAGATATGATAGCGGGGGGGGTGAGACCCAGTACTTC. This translates into CASSRYDSGGGETQYF.

This clonotype was recorded many times. The chain links TRBV7-8 to TRBJ2-6; unclear D gene. The CDR3 is 13 residues long. With 5 bases removed from V and 2 bases from J, the gap between germline ends came to 4 bases. Germline CDR1 reads SGHVS; CDR2 reads FQNEAQ. The CDR3 here is CASSIPGANVLTF. The CDR3 DNA sequence: TGTGCCAGCAGCATACCTGGGGCCAACGTCCTGACTTTC.

In this sample, this clonotype turned up many times. The chain is built from TRBV10-3 and TRBJ2-5, with D tentatively TRBD2 (6 bases). V dropped 3 bases and J dropped 4 bases, with 12 bases sitting between them. CDR1 and CDR2 (germline): ENHRY, SYGVKD. The CDR3 has 14 amino acids. The chain's CDR3 is CAISDLPAGETQYF. CDR3 nucleotides: TGTGCCATCAGTGACCTTCCAGCGGGAGAGACCCAGTACTTC.

This clonotype was observed at least ten times. The chain joins TRBV9 to TRBJ1-2, with D possibly being TRBD1 (6 bases). Looked up from germline, CDR1 is SGDLS and CDR2 is YYNGEE. Trimming cost V 0 bases and J 7 bases, with 10 bases left between them. This CDR3 has 13 amino acids. CDR3 nucleotide sequence: TGTGCCAGCAGCGTAGATAGCAGGGGTGGCTACACCTTC. It is translated as CASSVDSRGGYTF.

In this sample, this clonotype turned up many times. The gene calls are TRBV7-9 and TRBJ2-7, with 7 bases aligning to TRBD1. V was clipped by 3 bases and J by 11 bases; unmatched bases: 16. The CDR3 runs 15 residues. CDR1 is SEHNR, CDR2 FQNEAQ, per germline (reference sequence). CDR3: CASSFPGTAKIPKYF. The CDR3 DNA reads as TGTGCCAGCAGCTTCCCCGGGACAGCCAAAATACCCAAGTACTTC.

On this clonotype itself: A single base separates this from a much larger clone, so it may be a read error. This is likely a read error, given that the CDR3 carries no conserved phenylalanine or tryptophan at its end. The chain has TRBV11-2 and TRBJ1-1; D is possibly TRBD1 (6 bases). V was trimmed by 5 bases and J by 4 bases, leaving 14 bases between them. CDR1 and CDR2 (germline): SGHAT, FQNNGV. The CDR3 sequence is 14 residues long. CDR3 sequence: CASSPLQGGTEAFL. CDR3 nucleotides: TGTGCCAGCAGCCCGCTACAGGGTGGCACTGAAGCTTTCCTT.

The chain employs TRBV2 and TRBJ2-7; TRBD1 or TRBD2 may be the D gene (6 bases each). Per the germline V gene, CDR1 is SNHLY and CDR2 is FYNNEI. This CDR3 is 16 amino acids long. With 2 bases removed from V and 4 bases from J, the gap between germline ends came to 18 bases. The CDR3: CASSEWAPGGKYEQYF. CDR3 nucleotide sequence: TGTGCCAGCAGTGAATGGGCCCCCGGGGGCAAGTACGAGCAGTACTTC.

On this clonotype itself: A much larger clone lies one base from this, so it may be a read error. This CDR3 is missing its conserved last phenylalanine or tryptophan, likely due to a read error. The V gene is TRBV11-2, the J gene TRBJ1-6; tentative D call: TRBD1 (5 bases). Deletions cut 2 bases from V and 15 bases from J, with 17 bases between. Germline V gene lookup returns CDR1 SGHAT and CDR2 FQNNGV. The CDR3 is made up of 14 amino acids. CDR3 sequence: CASSLFDRGSVLHL. In DNA, the CDR3 is TGTGCCAGCAGCTTATTCGACCGGGGGTCCGTCCTCCACCTT.

This clonotype has more than one count but fewer than ten. The chain combines TRBV19 with TRBJ1-5; D ambiguous. Germline V gene lookup returns CDR1 LNHDA and CDR2 SQIVND (reference sequence). The CDR3 runs 15 residues. Trimming cost V 2 bases and J 1 base, with 9 bases left between them. CDR3 DNA sequence: TGTGCCAGTAGTATAAAAGTCGGGAGCAATCAGCCCCAGCATTTT. This gives the protein CASSIKVGSNQPQHF.

This clonotype has a count of ten or more. This chain links TRBV20-1 with TRBJ2-7; possibly TRBD1 for D (6 bases). CDR3 size: 13 residues. Deletions cut 5 bases from V and 2 bases from J, with 13 bases between. From germline, CDR1 is DFQATT and CDR2 SNEGSKA (reference sequence). The DNA for the CDR3 is TGCAGTGCTCAGGGGATTTTTCCCTACGAGCAGTACTTC. Its protein product is CSAQGIFPYEQYF.

This clonotype occurred a few times. The chain combines TRBV7-9 with TRBJ1-1; TRBD1 agrees at 7 bases. The trim removed 5 bases at V and 4 bases at J, leaving 10 bases unmatched. Germline V lookup: CDR1 SEHNR, CDR2 FQNEAQ (reference sequence). The CDR3 sequence is 15 residues long. CDR3 DNA sequence: TGTGCCAGCAGCCGACCTACAGGGGCGGCCACTGAAGCTTTCTTT. Translated: CASSRPTGAATEAFF.

The rearrangement uses TRBV20-1 and TRBJ2-7; D possibly corresponds to TRBD2 (6 bases). CDR1 is DFQATT and CDR2 is SNEGSKA in the germline V gene (reference sequence). Trimming removed 6 bases at V and 6 bases at J, with 18 bases between. The CDR3 is 13 amino acids. The CDR3 reads CSAAGSLTSEQYF. The CDR3 coding sequence is TGCAGTGCCGCGGGGTCTCTGACCAGCGAGCAGTACTTC.

This clonotype was counted between two and nine times. V gene TRBV25-1 combines with J gene TRBJ2-7; TRBD1 aligns across 7 bases. This CDR3 comprises 15 residues. V shed 5 bases, J shed 5 bases, and the junction held 12 bases outside the gene matches. CDR1 and CDR2 from the germline V gene are MGHDK and SYGVNS. The chain's CDR3 is CASSLTRDSFNEQYF. CDR3 nucleotides: TGTGCCAGCAGTTTAACTCGGGACAGCTTCAACGAGCAGTACTTC.

The chain carries TRBV10-3 and TRBJ1-2; maybe TRBD1 (6 bases). CDR3 length equals 14 residues. The V and J ends lost 3 bases and 6 bases respectively, with 14 bases between them. CDR1 ENHRY and CDR2 SYGVKD come from the germline V gene. In DNA form, the CDR3 reads TGTGCCATCAGTGAAGGATTAGGGGGTGATGGCTACACCTTC. Encoded protein: CAISEGLGGDGYTF.

This clonotype was seen ten or more times. The chain combines TRBV29-1 with TRBJ1-4, with D unresolved. V was trimmed by 6 bases and J by 7 bases, leaving 9 bases between them. This CDR3 region has 11 residues. CDR1 and CDR2 (germline): SQVTM, ANQGSEA. The CDR3 is CSVLRGEKLFF. CDR3 DNA: TGCAGCGTATTACGGGGTGAAAAACTGTTTTTT.

This clonotype was counted ten times or more. This sequence joins TRBV29-1 and TRBJ2-7; 8 nucleotides agree with TRBD2. Germline lookup yields CDR1 SQVTM and CDR2 ANQGSEA. V shed 3 bases and J 0 bases; nucleotides not matched to a gene: 1. The CDR3 is made up of 13 amino acids. The CDR3 sequence: CSVDGGASYEQYF. DNA of the CDR3: TGCAGCGTTGACGGGGGGGCCTCCTACGAGCAGTACTTC.

The V and J genes are TRBV10-3 and TRBJ2-5; maybe TRBD2 (6 bases). Trimming left V 4 bases short and J 2 bases short, with 20 bases between. This CDR3 has 17 amino acids. Germline assignment: CDR1 ENHRY and CDR2 SYGVKD. The DNA of the CDR3 is TGTGCCATCAGTGCTAGCGTTGGGCAGCGTCGTCAAGAGACCCAGTACTTC. It yields the protein CAISASVGQRRQETQYF.

In the case of this clonotype: The junction departs from germline at one end; a sequencing error may be responsible. The chain recombines TRBV24-1 with TRBJ1-5; 7 bases map to TRBD1. The CDR3 is 16 amino acids. Germline CDR1 KGHDR, CDR2 SFDVKD. In DNA, the CDR3 is TGTGCCAGCAGTTCCGCCCGGGCCTCAGGGGGAGCGCCCCAGCATTTT. Protein product: CASSSARASGGAPQHF.

The chain has TRBV7-9 and TRBJ2-2; possibly TRBD1 for D (6 bases). Trimming stripped 6 bases from V and 6 bases from J, with 20 bases between. Germline CDR1 and CDR2: SEHNR and FQNEAQ (reference sequence). This CDR3 has 16 residues. CDR3 residues: CASSSMDSLAAGELFF. CDR3 bases: TGTGCCAGCAGTTCCATGGACAGCCTGGCCGCCGGGGAGCTGTTTTTT.

This clonotype was observed at least ten times. The gene calls are TRBV19 and TRBJ1-2, with 7 bases that match TRBD1. The CDR3 has 13 amino acids. With 3 bases clipped from V and 4 bases from J, the junction kept 2 bases outside the gene matches. In germline, CDR1 is LNHDA, CDR2 SQIVND (reference sequence). The CDR3 region has the DNA TGTGCCAGTAGTATGGGACAGACCTATGGCTACACCTTC. It translates to CASSMGQTYGYTF.